Shown below are 15 T cell receptor beta chains from a single sample sequenced in a study of breast tumors, draining lymph nodes, adjacent tissues. TCRdb reprocessed the multiplex PCR reads with MiXCR, giving one entry per CDR3 protein. Of 150,000 to 200,000 distinct CDR3 sequences listed, around 33% are singletons. Breast cancer patients provided tissue from their axillary draining lymph nodes. The sequencing input was axillary lymph node tissue. The receptors come from a female donor with breast cancer. Some clones in this sample may be carry-over from other donors' samples.

The table lists this clonotype with a count of one. The junction departs from germline at one end; a sequencing error may be responsible. The chain is built from TRBV7-3 and TRBJ2-5; D may be TRBD1 (6 bases). The CDR3 sequence is 16 residues long. Per the germline V gene, CDR1 is SGHTA and CDR2 is FQGTGA. The DNA of the CDR3 is TGTGCCAGCAGCCTAACGCTTAGCAGGGGACAAGAGACCCAGTACTTC. Translated: CASSLTLSRGQETQYF. The full variable domain, completed using reference TRBV7-3 and TRBJ2-5, is GAGVSQTPSNKVTEKGKYVELRCDPISGHTALYWYRQSLGQGPEFLIYFQGTGAADDSGLPNDRFFAVRPEGSVSTLKIQRTERGDSAVYLCASSLTLSRGQETQYFGPGTRLLVL.

Ten or more counts support this clonotype. The rearrangement links TRBV5-6 to TRBJ1-2; D unclear. Germline V lookup: CDR1 SGHDT, CDR2 YYEEEE. The CDR3 covers 14 residues. Between the trimmed V and J ends, which lost 0 bases and 7 bases, there was a span of 13 bases. The CDR3 nucleotides read TGTGCCAGCAGCTTGGCCGGCACTTTAGGTGGCTACACCTTC. It yields the protein CASSLAGTLGGYTF. Looking up the rest from reference TRBV5-6 and TRBJ1-2 gives the full variable domain: DAGVTQSPTHLIKTRGQQVTLRCSPKSGHDTVSWYQQALGQGPQFIFQYYEEEERQRGNFPDRFSGHQFPNYSSELNVNALLLGDSALYLCASSLAGTLGGYTFGSGTRLTVV.

This sequence joins TRBV7-9 and TRBJ2-7; possibly TRBD2 for D (5 bases). This CDR3 is 14 amino acids long. Trimming removed 5 bases at V and 6 bases at J, with 17 bases between. From germline, CDR1 is SEHNR and CDR2 FQNEAQ (reference sequence). CDR3 loop: CASSPDERGSEQYF. CDR3 in DNA: TGTGCCAGCAGCCCCGATGAAAGAGGGTCCGAGCAGTACTTC.

This clonotype was counted only a few times. The chain links TRBV28 to TRBJ2-1, with a possible D match to TRBD1 (5 bases). Germline values: CDR1 MDHEN, CDR2 SYDVKM. The CDR3 consists of 13 residues. V was clipped by 11 bases and J by 6 bases, with 17 bases between them. The CDR3 region is CAAQESGRNEQFF. DNA of the CDR3: TGTGCCGCACAGGAGTCGGGCCGCAATGAGCAGTTCTTC.

This clonotype was recorded at least ten times. The chain couples TRBV6-5 to TRBJ2-7, with TRBD2 matching over 11 bases. The CDR3 is made up of 15 amino acids. Germline V gene data show CDR1 as MNHEY and CDR2 as SVGAGI. Trimming cost V 7 bases and J 7 bases; bases outside gene matches: 12. The CDR3 protein is CASIKILAGVREQYF. CDR3 coding DNA: TGTGCCAGCATCAAAATACTAGCGGGAGTTCGGGAGCAGTACTTC.

This clonotype was seen many times. V is TRBV5-5 and J is TRBJ2-7; no definite D call. This CDR3 is 12 amino acids long. V was trimmed by 4 bases and J by 3 bases, leaving 8 bases between them. Germline V lookup: CDR1 SGHKS, CDR2 YYEKEE (reference sequence). The DNA for the CDR3 is TGTGCCAGCAGCCCCCCGAACTACGAGCAGTACTTC. It specifies CASSPPNYEQYF.

The sample holds a few counts of this clonotype. The V and J genes are TRBV5-4 and TRBJ2-7; no reliable D call. The CDR3 length is 15 residues. Looked up from germline, CDR1 is SGHNT and CDR2 is YYREEE (reference sequence). V lost 1 base, J lost 3 bases, and 14 bases lay in between. This CDR3 is CASSLSRARHYEQYF. The CDR3 nucleotides read TGTGCCAGCAGCTTGTCAAGGGCGCGACACTACGAGCAGTACTTC.

This clonotype was counted many times. V gene TRBV5-6 combines with J gene TRBJ2-2; D uncertain. Looked up from germline, CDR1 is SGHDT and CDR2 is YYEEEE. CDR3 length: 13 residues. V was clipped by 4 bases and J by 6 bases, with 10 bases between them. DNA of the CDR3: TGTGCCAGCAGCCGCAATGGAGCCGGGGAGCTGTTTTTT. As protein: CASSRNGAGELFF.

This clonotype was counted many times. The gene calls are TRBV11-2 and TRBJ1-2, with 8 nucleotides matching TRBD1. The CDR3 is 19 residues long. CDR1 SGHAT and CDR2 FQNNGV come from the germline V gene. The V and J ends lost 4 bases and 2 bases, in that order; junction bases with no gene match: 18. The CDR3 DNA follows: TGTGCCAGCAGCTCAGTAAAGGCTTCCTTGACAGGGGTAAACTATGGCTACACCTTC. This gives the protein CASSSVKASLTGVNYGYTF.

The CDR3 coding sequence is TGTGCCAGCAGCACTAACCCGGGGGCCCTCACAGATACGCAGTATTTT. It translates to CASSTNPGALTDTQYF. The V and J genes are TRBV9 and TRBJ2-3; D is perhaps TRBD1 or TRBD2 (6 bases each). Trimming took off 4 bases at V and 2 bases at J, with 17 bases between the two ends. Germline CDR1 reads SGDLS; CDR2 reads YYNGEE. The CDR3 contains 16 residues.

The count of this clonotype is one. Possible read error: a much larger clone is one base away. CDR3 region: CASSLRSPAGGELFF. CDR3 DNA sequence: TGTGCCAGCAGCCTTCGTTCTCCCGCTGGCGGGGAGCTGTTTTTT. The chain uses TRBV9 and TRBJ2-2, with D uncertain. Germline loops: CDR1 SGDLS, CDR2 YYNGEE. The CDR3 contains 15 residues. The V end lost 4 bases, the J end lost 7 bases, and 17 bases lay between the germline ends.

With regard to this clonotype: The junction does not match germline at one end; this may be a read error. The chain uses TRBV6-1 and TRBJ1-1; 8 nucleotides agree with TRBD1. From germline, CDR1 is MNHNS and CDR2 SASEGT. This CDR3 is built from 13 residues. The chain's CDR3 is CASIDRGWTGAFF. For the CDR3, the DNA is TGTGCCAGCATAGACAGGGGATGGACTGGAGCTTTCTTT.

This clonotype was seen repeatedly, ten times or more. The V call is TRBV7-3, the J call TRBJ2-2; D not resolved. Looked up from germline, CDR1 is SGHTA and CDR2 is FQGTGA. Trimming cost V 5 bases and J 2 bases, with 18 bases left between them. The CDR3 consists of 17 residues. As DNA, the CDR3 is TGTGCCAGCAGCCACGGACCCCCACATCATAACACCGGGGAGCTGTTTTTT. Amino acid sequence: CASSHGPPHHNTGELFF.

The sample holds many counts of this clonotype. This chain connects TRBV12-3 or TRBV12-4 to TRBJ2-3, with TRBD2 matching 7 bases. Trimming took 3 bases from V and 8 from J; bases not matched to a gene: 11. The CDR3 spans 15 residues. DNA of the CDR3: TGTGCCAGCAGTTTCCCTGCGCGGGGCGGGGGTACGCAGTATTTT. Its protein product is CASSFPARGGGTQYF.

This chain connects TRBV28 to TRBJ1-4; the match to TRBD1 covers 9 bases. Germline assignment: CDR1 MDHEN and CDR2 SYDVKM. The CDR3 loop spans 15 amino acids. Trimming at V came to 1 base and at J to 7 bases, leaving 4 bases not matched to a gene. The CDR3 here is CASSLYGQGLEKLFF. In nucleotides, the CDR3 is TGTGCCAGCAGTTTATACGGACAGGGGCTTGAAAAACTGTTTTTT.